This T cell receptor beta chain is from a study of T cells in tuberculosis. Germline CDR1 reads MNHEY; CDR2 reads SVGAGI. With 0 bases clipped from V and 3 bases from J, the junction kept 5 bases outside the gene matches. The CDR3 covers 15 residues. Data came from immunoSEQ multiplex PCR; TCRdb stores just in-frame clones and leaves some out. The sample has tens of thousands of clones, nearly 95% seen once. As to this clone: The target antigen is unknown.

The study, taken as a whole, reports: Active tuberculosis TCR-alpha repertoires lay closer to GMM-specific TCRs than IGRA-negative controls, suggesting clonal expansion.

This receptor was identified in a donor aged 5 to 30 with latent tuberculosis or without tuberculosis infection. The chain couples TRBV6-5 to TRBJ2-7; 7 bases align to TRBD1. The sample taken for sequencing was PBMCs. CDR3 bases: TGTGCCAGCAGTTACTCGGGGACAGCCCACTACGAGCAGTACTTC. This codes for CASSYSGTAHYEQYF.